One and the same sample provided the 26 T cell receptor beta chains below, sequenced in a study of prognosis after radiotherapy for stage I lung cancer. Template was genomic DNA; TCR beta CDR3 amplified in two multiplex PCR rounds. It was primers specific to each TRBV and TRBJ gene that first-round PCR used. MiXCR, applied by TCRdb to the multiplex PCR reads, yields one record per CDR3 protein. The data show fewer than 30,000 distinct CDR3 sequences, 46% seen once. Material: PBMCs, obtained before or after stereotactic body radiation therapy (not recorded which). Every receptor here comes from a donor at least 50 years old with non-small cell lung cancer.

About this clonotype itself: An end of the junction differs from the germline gene, which may be a read error. The chain uses TRBV7-8 and TRBJ2-1; D is unclear. CDR3 length equals 16 residues. Germline CDR1 is SGHVS and CDR2 is FQNEAQ. Written as DNA, the CDR3 is TGTGCCAGCAGCTTATCGGGCCTGGGGTCCTGCAATGAGCAGTTCTTC. This sequence encodes CASSLSGLGSCNEQFF.

The V call is TRBV7-2, the J call TRBJ2-1; D possibly corresponds to TRBD1 (5 bases). The CDR3 consists of 14 residues. From germline, CDR1 is SGHTA and CDR2 FQGNSA. Trimming removed 3 bases from V and 5 bases from J, with 11 bases in between. CDR3 coding DNA: TGTGCCAGCAGCTTCCAGGGTTGGGACAATGAGCAGTTCTTC. Translation gives CASSFQGWDNEQFF.

This rearrangement joins TRBV7-2 to TRBJ2-7; D tentatively reads TRBD1 or TRBD2 (5 bases each). The CDR3 runs to 14 residues. V lost 5 bases, J lost 2 bases, and 13 bases lay in between. Germline CDR1 and CDR2: SGHTA and FQGNSA. CDR3 in amino acids: CASSTGTVTYEQYF. The DNA of the CDR3 is TGTGCCAGCAGCACCGGGACGGTAACCTACGAGCAGTACTTC.

Worth noting for this clonotype: A read error may explain this, as a much larger clone is one base away. This chain joins TRBV5-6 and TRBJ2-1; D remains ambiguous. This CDR3 is 15 amino acids long. CDR1 SGHDT and CDR2 YYEEEE come from the germline V gene. V shed 0 bases and J shed 3 bases, with 10 bases lying between them. This CDR3 reads CASSLGSRLYNEQFF. CDR3 sequence (DNA): TGTGCCAGCAGCTTGGGTTCCCGGCTCTACAATGAGCAGTTCTTC.

With regard to this clonotype: This likely stems from a read error, as it lies one base from a far larger clone. This chain uses TRBV7-9 with TRBJ2-3, with 9 bases lining up with TRBD1. This CDR3 comprises 14 residues. The germline gives CDR1 SEHNR, CDR2 FQNEAQ (reference sequence). Trimming cost V 6 bases and J 3 bases; bases outside gene matches: 4. CDR3: CASRPGQGTDTQYF. CDR3 coding DNA: TGTGCCAGCAGACCCGGACAGGGGACAGATACGCAGTATTTT.

In this sample, this clonotype turned up many times. The chain recombines TRBV6-4 with TRBJ2-2; 11 bases line up with TRBD1. This CDR3 contains 16 residues. Germline V gives CDR1 MRHNA, CDR2 SNTAGT. V shed 6 bases, J shed 3 bases, and the junction held 6 bases outside the gene matches. CDR3 residues: CASRLGTGGYTGELFF. The DNA of the CDR3 is TGTGCCAGCAGACTAGGGACAGGGGGTTACACCGGGGAGCTGTTTTTT.

This clonotype was counted at least ten times. CDR3 coding DNA: TGTGCCAGCAGTAGCCGGGACAGGGGTTGGGAGACCCAGTACTTC. Amino acid sequence: CASSSRDRGWETQYF. The V call is TRBV12-3 or TRBV12-4, the J call TRBJ2-5; TRBD1 agrees at 10 bases. The length of the CDR3 is 15 residues. V trimming: 5 bases; J trimming: 5 bases; junction bases outside the gene matches: 8.

This clonotype has at least ten counts. V is TRBV19 and J is TRBJ2-1, with no clear D. The germline V gene has CDR1 LNHDA and CDR2 SQIVND (reference sequence). The CDR3 consists of 14 residues. V was cut by 4 bases and J by 10 bases, with 17 bases left in between. In nucleotides, the CDR3 is TGTGCCAGTAGTAATCAGGTGCCGCCAAGGGAGCAGTTCTTC. Translating it yields CASSNQVPPREQFF.

The chain carries TRBV9 and TRBJ2-1, with D uncertain. Germline V gene data show CDR1 as SGDLS and CDR2 as YYNGEE. This CDR3 spans 15 amino acids. Trimming cost V 3 bases and J 7 bases, with 17 bases left between them. CDR3 sequence reads: CASSGAGNRINEQFF. The CDR3 DNA follows: TGTGCCAGCAGCGGCGCTGGGAATAGGATTAATGAGCAGTTCTTC.

This chain joins TRBV9 and TRBJ2-2; D remains ambiguous. The CDR3 spans 12 residues. The V gene's germline CDR1 is SGDLS and CDR2 YYNGEE. V was trimmed by 0 bases and J by 7 bases, leaving 4 bases between them. The CDR3 loop is CASSVAGGELFF. The CDR3 DNA is TGTGCCAGCAGCGTAGCCGGCGGGGAGCTGTTTTTT.

This clonotype was seen many times. The gene calls are TRBV7-2 and TRBJ2-7; D possibly matches TRBD1 or TRBD2 (5 bases each). The CDR3 loop spans 13 amino acids. Trimming shortened V by 5 bases and J by 3 bases, and 11 bases separated the two germline ends. Germline V gene lookup returns CDR1 SGHTA and CDR2 FQGNSA. DNA for the CDR3: TGTGCCAGCAGCCCCGACAGCGGCTACGAGCAGTACTTC. This gives the protein CASSPDSGYEQYF.

Note on this clonotype: The junction departs from germline at one end; a sequencing error may be responsible. The chain is built from TRBV11-3 and TRBJ2-5; 7 bases are shared with TRBD1. The CDR3 is 14 residues long. Germline V gene data show CDR1 as SGHNT and CDR2 as YENEEA. This CDR3 is CASSLEGGCETQYF. DNA of the CDR3: TGTGCCAGCAGCCTAGAAGGGGGCTGCGAGACCCAGTACTTC. Full variable domain (outside the CDR3, taken from reference TRBV11-3 and TRBJ2-5): EAGVVQSPRYKIIEKKQPVAFWCNPISGHNTLYWYLQNLGQGPELLIRYENEEAVDDSQLPKDRFSAERLKGVDSTLKIQPAELGDSAVYLCASSLEGGCETQYFGPGTRLLVL.

This clonotype has ten or more counts. The chain carries TRBV19 and TRBJ1-5; D gene unclear. The CDR3 extends over 16 amino acids. The germline gives CDR1 LNHDA, CDR2 SQIVND (reference sequence). Trimming removed 6 bases from V and 0 bases from J, with 15 bases in between. This CDR3 reads CASRGRAGNSNQPQHF. The DNA of the CDR3 is TGTGCCAGTAGGGGAAGGGCGGGAAATAGCAATCAGCCCCAGCATTTT. The full variable domain, in which reference TRBV19 and TRBJ1-5 provide the parts outside the CDR3, is DGGITQSPKYLFRKEGQNVTLSCEQNLNHDAMYWYRQDPGQGLRLIYYSQIVNDFQKGDIAEGYSVSREKKESFPLTVTSAQKNPTAFYLCASRGRAGNSNQPQHFGDGTRLSIL.

This clonotype was recorded many times. The V call is TRBV27, the J call TRBJ2-3; D call uncertain. V shed 1 base and J shed 3 bases, with 11 bases lying between them. The CDR3 has 15 residues. Per germline, CDR1 MNHEY and CDR2 SMNVEV (reference sequence). The CDR3 loop reads CASSLYGIRTDTQYF. In DNA form, the CDR3 reads TGTGCCAGCAGTTTATACGGAATTCGTACAGATACGCAGTATTTT.

This clonotype came up a few times. This may come from a read error, since a much larger clone is one base off. The chain has TRBV6-4 and TRBJ2-5; TRBD2 is a possible D gene (5 bases). This CDR3 region has 11 residues. V was clipped by 9 bases and J by 4 bases, with 9 bases between them. Germline V gene lookup returns CDR1 MRHNA and CDR2 SNTAGT. CDR3 sequence reads: CASQRGETQYF. The DNA for the CDR3 is TGTGCCAGTCAACGGGGAGAGACCCAGTACTTC.

The V call is TRBV28, the J call TRBJ2-7, with TRBD1 matching over 9 bases. Trimming took 3 bases from V and 0 from J; bases not matched to a gene: 6. Germline-derived CDR1 and CDR2 are MDHEN and SYDVKM. CDR3 length equals 16 residues. The CDR3 bases are TGTGCCAGCAGTTTGGCCTGGACAGGGGACTCCTACGAGCAGTACTTC. The encoded protein is CASSLAWTGDSYEQYF.

Concerning this clonotype: This is likely an artifact of a read error, given a far larger clone one base away. This chain connects TRBV29-1 to TRBJ2-5, with D unresolved. Germline V lookup: CDR1 SQVTM, CDR2 ANQGSEA. The CDR3 sequence is 10 residues long. V was shortened by 3 bases and J by 6 bases, with 5 bases between the two germline ends. The CDR3, as DNA: TGCAGCGTTGAGAGGCAGACCCAGTACTTC. Translation: CSVERQTQYF.

The chain employs TRBV5-4 and TRBJ2-7; D gene ambiguous. V shed 2 bases and J shed 5 bases, with 8 bases lying between them. The CDR3 length is 12 residues. Germline V gene sequence: CDR1 SGHNT, CDR2 YYREEE (reference sequence). In DNA, the CDR3 is TGTGCCAGCAGCTTTGTTTCCGACGAGCAGTACTTC. Its protein product is CASSFVSDEQYF.

Ten or more counts support this clonotype. The chain links TRBV18 to TRBJ1-2; 7 bases are a match to TRBD1. Germline loops: CDR1 KGHSH, CDR2 LQKENI. The junction had 6 bases not matched to a gene; V was cut back by 4 bases and J by 4 bases. CDR3 length: 14 residues. CDR3 DNA sequence: TGTGCCAGCTCACATCAGGACAGGCCCTATGGCTACACCTTC. It codes for CASSHQDRPYGYTF.

In this sample, this clonotype turned up many times. This chain uses TRBV2 with TRBJ1-1; the match to TRBD1 covers 10 bases. The junction had 7 bases not matched to a gene; V was cut back by 6 bases and J by 3 bases. This CDR3 is built from 15 residues. CDR1 is SNHLY, CDR2 FYNNEI, per germline. The CDR3 protein is CASREWTGGDTEAFF. For the CDR3, the DNA is TGTGCCAGCAGAGAATGGACAGGGGGGGACACTGAAGCTTTCTTT.

J is TRBJ1-2 and V is TRBV6-1; 7 bases are shared with TRBD1. Losses at the gene ends were 10 bases for V and 0 bases for J; bases not matched to a gene: 5. Germline V gives CDR1 MNHNS, CDR2 SASEGT. The CDR3 extends over 13 amino acids. The CDR3 loop reads CATRQGANYGYTF. The CDR3 DNA follows: TGTGCCACCCGACAGGGAGCTAACTATGGCTACACCTTC.

This clonotype is a singleton in its sample. An end of the junction does not agree with germline; a read error may underlie this. The genes are TRBV7-9 and TRBJ2-2; D remains unclear. Germline V gene sequence: CDR1 SEHNR, CDR2 FQNEAQ (reference sequence). CDR3 length equals 15 residues. The CDR3: CANSSPDCGTGELFF. CDR3 nucleotide sequence: TGTGCCAACAGCTCTCCAGATTGTGGAACCGGGGAGCTGTTTTTT.

The chain links TRBV12-3 or TRBV12-4 to TRBJ1-5, with unresolved D. The V gene lost 3 bases and the J gene lost 13 bases, with 19 bases spanning the gap. The CDR3 spans 14 residues. CDR3 DNA: TGTGCCAGCAGTTTGGAGACTACCGGGTCCCCACAGCATTTT. Protein sequence: CASSLETTGSPQHF.

This clonotype has only one observation. One end of the junction is discordant with germline, which a read error may explain. The chain couples TRBV6-2 or TRBV6-3 to TRBJ1-5, with TRBD1 matching 8 bases. CDR3 length: 14 residues. Germline values: CDR1 MNHEY, CDR2 SVGEGT. For the CDR3, the DNA is TGTGTCAGCAGTGCGCAGGGGGCTGGACAGCACCAGCATTTT. Its protein product is CVSSAQGAGQHQHF.

This clonotype is medium-sized by share. V is TRBV6-5 and J is TRBJ1-6, with D tentatively TRBD1 (6 bases). V was cut by 3 bases and J by 7 bases, with 19 bases left in between. The CDR3 has 17 residues. Germline V gene sequence: CDR1 MNHEY, CDR2 SVGAGI. CDR3 protein: CASSYWAGSGQNSPLHF. The CDR3 coding sequence is TGTGCCAGCAGTTATTGGGCAGGGTCAGGACAGAATTCACCCCTCCACTTT.

Concerning this clonotype: A far more abundant clone sits one base away, making this likely a read error. The genes are TRBV6-4 and TRBJ1-4; D unclear. Germline V gives CDR1 MRHNA, CDR2 SNTAGT. Trimming took 6 bases from V and 3 from J, leaving 14 bases between them. The CDR3 loop spans 15 amino acids. The DNA of the CDR3 is TGTGCCAGCAGCCAATCCCACAGTGCTAATGAAAAACTGTTTTTT. Its translation: CASSQSHSANEKLFF.